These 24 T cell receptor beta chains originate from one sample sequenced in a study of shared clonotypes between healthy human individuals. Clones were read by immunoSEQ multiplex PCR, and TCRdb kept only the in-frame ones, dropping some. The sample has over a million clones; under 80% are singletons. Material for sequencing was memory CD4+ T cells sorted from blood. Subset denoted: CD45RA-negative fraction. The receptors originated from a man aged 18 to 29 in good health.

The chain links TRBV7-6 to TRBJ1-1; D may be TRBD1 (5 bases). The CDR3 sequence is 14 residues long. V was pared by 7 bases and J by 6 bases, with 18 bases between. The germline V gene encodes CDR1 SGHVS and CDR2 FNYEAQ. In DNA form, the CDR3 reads TGTGCCAGCACCACACCAGGGTTAATCGCTGAAGCTTTCTTT. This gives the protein CASTTPGLIAEAFF. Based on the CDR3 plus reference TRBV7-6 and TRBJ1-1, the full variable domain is GAGVSQSPRYKVTKRGQDVALRCDPISGHVSLYWYRQALGQGPEFLTYFNYEAQQDKSGLPNDRFSAERPEGSISTLTIQRTEQRDSAMYRCASTTPGLIAEAFFGQGTRLTVV.

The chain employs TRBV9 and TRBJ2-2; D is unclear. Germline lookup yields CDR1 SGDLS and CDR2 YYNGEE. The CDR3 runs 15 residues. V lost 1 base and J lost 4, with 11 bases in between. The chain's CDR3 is CASSVQPTGTGELFF. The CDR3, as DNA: TGTGCCAGCAGCGTACAGCCCACGGGCACCGGGGAGCTGTTTTTT.

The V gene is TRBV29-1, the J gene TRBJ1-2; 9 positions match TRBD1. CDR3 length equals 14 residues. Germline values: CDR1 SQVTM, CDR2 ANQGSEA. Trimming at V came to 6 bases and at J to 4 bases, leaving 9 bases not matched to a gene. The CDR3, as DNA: TGCAGCGTCGAGGGGCGGGACAGGGCCTATGGCTACACCTTC. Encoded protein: CSVEGRDRAYGYTF.

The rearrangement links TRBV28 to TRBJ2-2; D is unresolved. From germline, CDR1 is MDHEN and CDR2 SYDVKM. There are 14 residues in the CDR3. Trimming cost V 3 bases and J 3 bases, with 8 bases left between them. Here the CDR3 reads CASSLSRDTGELFF. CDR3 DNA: TGTGCCAGCAGTTTGTCACGGGACACCGGGGAGCTGTTTTTT.

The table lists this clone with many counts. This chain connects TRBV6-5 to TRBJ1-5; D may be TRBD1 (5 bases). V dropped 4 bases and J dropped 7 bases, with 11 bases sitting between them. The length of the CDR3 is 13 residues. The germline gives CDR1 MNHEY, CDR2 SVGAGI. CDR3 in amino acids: CASSSGRVQPQHF. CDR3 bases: TGTGCCAGCAGTTCCGGCAGGGTGCAGCCCCAGCATTTT.

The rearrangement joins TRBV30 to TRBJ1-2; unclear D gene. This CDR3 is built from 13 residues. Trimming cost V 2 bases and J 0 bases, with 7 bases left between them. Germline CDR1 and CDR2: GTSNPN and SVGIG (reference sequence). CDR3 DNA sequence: TGTGCCTGGAGTCCACAGACTAACTATGGCTACACCTTC. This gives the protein CAWSPQTNYGYTF. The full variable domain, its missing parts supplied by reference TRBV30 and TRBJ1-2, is SQTIHQWPATLVQPVGSPLSLECTVEGTSNPNLYWYRQAAGRGLQLLFYSVGIGQISSEVPQNLSASRPQDRQFILSSKKLLLSDSGFYLCAWSPQTNYGYTFGSGTRLTVV.

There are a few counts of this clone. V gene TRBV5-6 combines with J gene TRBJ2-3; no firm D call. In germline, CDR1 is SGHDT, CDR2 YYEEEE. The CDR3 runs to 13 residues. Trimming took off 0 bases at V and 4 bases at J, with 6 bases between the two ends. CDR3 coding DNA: TGTGCCAGCAGCTTGGGGGGATCAGATACGCAGTATTTT. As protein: CASSLGGSDTQYF.

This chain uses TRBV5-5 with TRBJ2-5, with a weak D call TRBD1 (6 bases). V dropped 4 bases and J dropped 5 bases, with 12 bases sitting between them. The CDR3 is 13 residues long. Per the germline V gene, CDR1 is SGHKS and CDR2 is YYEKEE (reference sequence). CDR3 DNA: TGTGCCAGCAGCACACAGGGCTTGGAGACCCAGTACTTC. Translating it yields CASSTQGLETQYF.

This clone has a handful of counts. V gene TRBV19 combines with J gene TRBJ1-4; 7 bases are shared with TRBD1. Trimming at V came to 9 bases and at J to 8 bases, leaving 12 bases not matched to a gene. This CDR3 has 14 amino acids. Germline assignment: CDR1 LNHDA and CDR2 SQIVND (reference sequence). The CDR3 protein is CASHYQGGKEKLFF. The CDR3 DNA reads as TGTGCCAGCCACTACCAGGGGGGGAAGGAAAAACTGTTTTTT.

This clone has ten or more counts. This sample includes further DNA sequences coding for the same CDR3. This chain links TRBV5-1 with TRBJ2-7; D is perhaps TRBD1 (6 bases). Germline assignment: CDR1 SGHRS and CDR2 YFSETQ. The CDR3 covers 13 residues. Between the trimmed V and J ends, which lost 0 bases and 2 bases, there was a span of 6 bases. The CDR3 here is CASSLDRAYEQYF. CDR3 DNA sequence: TGCGCCAGCAGCTTGGACAGGGCCTACGAGCAGTACTTC.

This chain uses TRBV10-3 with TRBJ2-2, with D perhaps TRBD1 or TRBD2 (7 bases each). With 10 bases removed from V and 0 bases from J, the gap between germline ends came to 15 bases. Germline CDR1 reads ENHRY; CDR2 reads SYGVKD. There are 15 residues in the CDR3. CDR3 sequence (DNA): TGTGCCAGCAGGGGGGGGTTCGCGAACACCGGGGAGCTGTTTTTT. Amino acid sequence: CASRGGFANTGELFF.

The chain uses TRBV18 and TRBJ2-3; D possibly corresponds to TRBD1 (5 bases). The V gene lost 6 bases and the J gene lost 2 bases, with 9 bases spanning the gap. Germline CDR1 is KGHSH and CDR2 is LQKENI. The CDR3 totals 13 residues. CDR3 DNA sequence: TGTGCCAGCTCCCGACAGAACACAGATACGCAGTATTTT. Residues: CASSRQNTDTQYF.

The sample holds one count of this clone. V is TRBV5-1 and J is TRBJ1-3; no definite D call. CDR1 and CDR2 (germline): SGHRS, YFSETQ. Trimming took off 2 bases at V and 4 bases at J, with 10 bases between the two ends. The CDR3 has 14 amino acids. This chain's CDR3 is CASSFGGPGNTIYF. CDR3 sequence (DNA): TGCGCCAGCAGCTTCGGTGGACCCGGAAACACCATATATTTT.

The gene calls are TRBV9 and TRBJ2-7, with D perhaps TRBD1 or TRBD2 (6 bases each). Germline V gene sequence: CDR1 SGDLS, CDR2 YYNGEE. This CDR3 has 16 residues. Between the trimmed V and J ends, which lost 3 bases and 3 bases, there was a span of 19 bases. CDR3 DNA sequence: TGTGCCAGCAGCGCAGGAGGGGGGTCAGGGAACTACGAGCAGTACTTC. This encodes CASSAGGGSGNYEQYF. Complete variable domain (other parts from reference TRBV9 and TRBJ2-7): DSGVTQTPKHLITATGQRVTLRCSPRSGDLSVYWYQQSLDQGLQFLIQYYNGEERAKGNILERFSAQQFPDLHSELNLSSLELGDSALYFCASSAGGGSGNYEQYFGPGTRLTVT.

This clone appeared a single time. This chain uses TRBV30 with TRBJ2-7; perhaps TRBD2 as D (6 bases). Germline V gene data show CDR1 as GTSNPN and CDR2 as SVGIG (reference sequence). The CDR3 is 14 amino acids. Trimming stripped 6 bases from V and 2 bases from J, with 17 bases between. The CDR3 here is CACNVGTYAYEQYF. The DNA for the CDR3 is TGTGCCTGCAACGTCGGGACTTACGCCTACGAGCAGTACTTC.

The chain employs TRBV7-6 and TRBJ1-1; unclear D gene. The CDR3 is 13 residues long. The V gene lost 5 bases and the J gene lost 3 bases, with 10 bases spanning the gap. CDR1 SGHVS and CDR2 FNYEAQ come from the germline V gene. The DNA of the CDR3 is TGTGCCAGCAGCCCCGGGTCCCACACTGAAGCTTTCTTT. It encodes CASSPGSHTEAFF.

The CDR3 region has the DNA TGTGCCAGCAGCCTCGCTTACAGGGACGAGCAGTACTTC. Its protein product is CASSLAYRDEQYF. The chain links TRBV11-2 to TRBJ2-7, with D possibly matching TRBD1 (6 bases). Germline V gene lookup returns CDR1 SGHAT and CDR2 FQNNGV. This CDR3 region has 13 residues. Trimming stripped 5 bases from V and 5 bases from J, with 13 bases between.

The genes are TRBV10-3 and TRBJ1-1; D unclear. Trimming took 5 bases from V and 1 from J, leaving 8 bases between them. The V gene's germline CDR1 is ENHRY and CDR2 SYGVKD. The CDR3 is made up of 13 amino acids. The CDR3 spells CAISIKQNTEAFF. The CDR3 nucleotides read TGTGCCATCAGTATTAAGCAGAACACTGAAGCTTTCTTT.

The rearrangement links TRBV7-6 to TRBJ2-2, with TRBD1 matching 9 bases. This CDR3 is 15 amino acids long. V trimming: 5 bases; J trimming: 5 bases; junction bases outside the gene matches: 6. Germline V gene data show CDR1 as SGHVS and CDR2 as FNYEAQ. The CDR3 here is CASSQGDRVTGELFF. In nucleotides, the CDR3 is TGTGCCAGCAGCCAAGGGGACAGGGTAACCGGGGAGCTGTTTTTT.

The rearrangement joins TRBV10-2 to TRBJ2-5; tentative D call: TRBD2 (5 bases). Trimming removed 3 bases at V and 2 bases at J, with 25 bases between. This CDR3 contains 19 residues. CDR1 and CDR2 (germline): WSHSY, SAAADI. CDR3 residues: CASSDGYMGDLTLQETQYF. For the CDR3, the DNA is TGCGCCAGCAGTGATGGATACATGGGAGACTTAACCCTACAAGAGACCCAGTACTTC.

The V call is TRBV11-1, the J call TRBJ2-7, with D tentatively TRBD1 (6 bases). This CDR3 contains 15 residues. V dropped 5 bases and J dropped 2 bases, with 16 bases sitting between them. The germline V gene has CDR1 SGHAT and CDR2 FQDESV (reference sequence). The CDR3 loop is CASSRLGTLTYEQYF. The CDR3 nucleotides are TGTGCCAGCAGCCGCCTGGGGACATTAACCTACGAGCAGTACTTC.

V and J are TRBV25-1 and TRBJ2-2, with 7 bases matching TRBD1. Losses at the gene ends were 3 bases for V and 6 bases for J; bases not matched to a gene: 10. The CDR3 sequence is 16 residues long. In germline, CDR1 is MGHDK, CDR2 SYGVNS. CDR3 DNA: TGTGCCAGCAGTGAGCCCCACAACAGGGGCCCCGGGGAGCTGTTTTTT. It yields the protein CASSEPHNRGPGELFF.

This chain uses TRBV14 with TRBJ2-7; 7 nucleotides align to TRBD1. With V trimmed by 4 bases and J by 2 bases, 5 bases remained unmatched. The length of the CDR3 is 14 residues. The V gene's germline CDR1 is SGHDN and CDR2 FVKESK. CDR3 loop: CASSRDRVTYEQYF. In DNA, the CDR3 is TGTGCCAGCAGCCGAGACAGGGTAACCTACGAGCAGTACTTC.

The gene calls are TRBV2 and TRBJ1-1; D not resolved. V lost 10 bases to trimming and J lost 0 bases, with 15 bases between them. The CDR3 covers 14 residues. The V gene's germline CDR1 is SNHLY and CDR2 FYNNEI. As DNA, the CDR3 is TGTGCCACCAAGAAGGCAGGAATGAACACTGAAGCTTTCTTT. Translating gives CATKKAGMNTEAFF. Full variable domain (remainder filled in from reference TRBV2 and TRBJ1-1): EPEVTQTPSHQVTQMGQEVILRCVPISNHLYFYWYRQILGQKVEFLVSFYNNEISEKSEIFDDQFSVERPDGSNFTLKIRSTKLEDSAMYFCATKKAGMNTEAFFGQGTRLTVV.